This T cell receptor beta chain was retrieved from a study of blood T cell repertoires in COVID-19. About the research overall: Sources were T cells, B-cell-depleted T cells, or PBMCs; the material itself was cDNA or gDNA.

In the authors' workflow: Nucleated cell counts were estimated from reference gene primer amplification. TCRdb keeps only in-frame clones here, not all; method: immunoSEQ multiplex PCR. From that table come the V and J calls and clone size; the DNA was used to work out D and trimming. The data show 100,000 to 150,000 clones, about 77% seen once. The sample comprised peripheral blood. The origin of this receptor is a human donor in a cohort sampled during active COVID-19.

The CDR3 bases are TGTGCCAGCAGCGCTCCTCAGGGGGCAGTTCACACCGGGGAGCTGTTTTTT. It is translated as CASSAPQGAVHTGELFF. The chain joins TRBV7-2 to TRBJ2-2, with TRBD1 identical over 8 bases. Losses at the gene ends were 5 bases for V and 3 bases for J; bases not matched to a gene: 11. The CDR3 totals 17 residues. Germline CDR1 reads SGHTA; CDR2 reads FQGNSA.